A selection of T cell receptor beta chains follows, all from one sample in a study of a mutant IDH1 vaccine in newly diagnosed glioma. Their target antigens are unknown. The protocol was immunoSEQ multiplex PCR, while the TCRdb copy is restricted to in-frame clones and leaves out a portion. The table shows tens of thousands of clones, with 74% occurring only once. Material: PBMCs, obtained from a glioma patient whose treatment included an IDH1 peptide vaccine. The receptors derive from a man aged 50 to 59 with glioma. Each CDR3 is given with its conserved first and last residue. D genes are given only for firm matches. Clone size is given for some rows only: seen once, a few or many times, or a class if the clone is expanded.

TRBV19	TRBJ2-2	NA	NA	TGTGCCAGTAGTATAGAGTGGTCCGGGGAGCTGTTTTTT	CASSIEWSGELFF
TRBV15	TRBJ1-2	NA	NA	TGTGCCACCAGCAGAGAAGTTTCGGACTATGGCTACACCTTC	CATSREVSDYGYTF
TRBV5-1	TRBJ1-4	NA	few	TGCGCCAGCAGCTTGGAGGGGTACGATGAAAAACTGTTTTTT	CASSLEGYDEKLFF
TRBV5-1	TRBJ2-7	TRBD1	NA	TGCGCCAGCAGCTGGAACAGGGGGCTGACATCCTACGAGCAGTACTTC	CASSWNRGLTSYEQYF
TRBV7-2	TRBJ2-7	TRBD2	NA	TGTGCCAGCAGCCCCGGGGCGGGACTAGAAAACGAGCAGTACTTC	CASSPGAGLENEQYF
TRBV19	TRBJ2-4	TRBD2	NA	TGTGCCAGTAGTATAGCAGGGAGGGACAAAAACATTCAGTACTTC	CASSIAGRDKNIQYF
TRBV27	TRBJ1-2	NA	NA	TGTGCCAGCACCTCGCTCGGGGAAACAGCTAACTATGGCTACACCTTC	CASTSLGETANYGYTF
TRBV6-1	TRBJ1-2	NA	few	TGTGCCAGCAGTGAAGGGAACTATGGCTACACCTTC	CASSEGNYGYTF
TRBV2	TRBJ1-5	NA	NA	TGTGCCAGCAGTGTTCTGGGACCGAACAATCAGCCCCAGCATTTT	CASSVLGPNNQPQHF
TRBV7-2	TRBJ2-1	NA	NA	TGTGCCAGCAGCTTCCCCGGGCTCCAAAATGAGCAGTTCTTC	CASSFPGLQNEQFF
TRBV18	TRBJ1-4	NA	many	TGTGCCAGCTCACGGGTCCGAGGCGATGAAAAACTGTTTTTT	CASSRVRGDEKLFF
TRBV29-1	TRBJ1-2	NA	few	TGCAGCGTTGAGAAGACTGAAAAACAGGGCTACACCTTC	CSVEKTEKQGYTF
TRBV6-5	TRBJ2-3	NA	NA	TGTGCCAGCAGCCCCCTCGGCCGCCATACGCAGTATTTT	CASSPLGRHTQYF
TRBV19	TRBJ2-7	NA	NA	TGTGCCAGTAGTATCGGGCTAGCAGGTGAGCAGTACTTC	CASSIGLAGEQYF
TRBV5-6	TRBJ2-2	NA	NA	TGTGCCAGCAGCATCAGACACCTAGCGAACACCGGGGAGCTGTTTTTT	CASSIRHLANTGELFF
TRBV27	TRBJ2-7	TRBD1	NA	TGTGCCAGCAGTTATCCTCGACAGGGCATCCACGAGCAGTACTTC	CASSYPRQGIHEQYF
TRBV13	TRBJ2-7	NA	NA	TGTGCCAGCAGCTTTCAAGGTAGCTCCTACGAGCAGTACTTC	CASSFQGSSYEQYF
TRBV5-1	TRBJ2-2	NA	NA	TGCGCCAGCAGCTTGGATGGCGACGTTACGAACACCGGGGAGCTGTTTTTT	CASSLDGDVTNTGELFF
TRBV19	TRBJ2-7	NA	NA	TGTGCCAGTAGCCCCCAAAGGGGCCCCTACGAGCAGTACTTC	CASSPQRGPYEQYF
TRBV27	TRBJ2-5	TRBD1	few	TGTGCCAGCAGTTCCCAGGGACAGCAAGAGACCCAGTACTTC	CASSSQGQQETQYF
TRBV2	TRBJ2-7	NA	NA	TGTGCCAGCAGTGATTCGGGACATCTTACCTACGAGCAGTACTTC	CASSDSGHLTYEQYF
TRBV21-1	TRBJ2-1	NA	NA	TGTGCCAGCAGCCCCCGGGGGGCCCCTAACAATGAGCAGTTCTTC	CASSPRGAPNNEQFF
TRBV6-6	TRBJ2-2	NA	few	TGTGCCAGCAGTTACTCGTTATCGGGGACCGGGGAGCTGTTTTTT	CASSYSLSGTGELFF
TRBV6-4	TRBJ1-6	NA	NA	TGTGCCAGCAGCCCGAGGGCCGGTAATTCACCCCTCCACTTT	CASSPRAGNSPLHF
TRBV9	TRBJ2-2	NA	NA	TGTGCCAGCAGCGCGGCGTCCGTACTCGGGGAGCTGTTTTTT	CASSAASVLGELFF
TRBV5-8	TRBJ2-2	TRBD1	NA	TGTGCCAGCAATTCCCCCCCCGGGACAGGGGGGACCGGGGAGCTGTTTTTT	CASNSPPGTGGTGELFF
TRBV5-6	TRBJ1-1	NA	NA	TGTGCCAGCAGCTTGGTATCAGGTTTGAACACTGAAGCTTTCTTT	CASSLVSGLNTEAFF
TRBV10-3	TRBJ1-2	NA	NA	TGTGCCACCGCAGGGGATGATGGTGGCTACACCTTC	CATAGDDGGYTF
TRBV14	TRBJ1-4	TRBD1	NA	TGTGCCAGCAATACTCAGGGGGCGCTTAGGGAAAAACTGTTTTTT	CASNTQGALREKLFF
TRBV18	TRBJ1-3	NA	few	TGTGCCAGTTTTTCCTCTGGAAACACCATATATTTT	CASFSSGNTIYF
TRBV18	TRBJ2-7	NA	NA	TGTGCCAGCTCACCACAGAACGAGCAGTACTTC	CASSPQNEQYF
TRBV5-5	TRBJ1-5	NA	NA	TGTGCCAGCAGCTTGACCGTCCAGGGCAATCAGCCCCAGCATTTT	CASSLTVQGNQPQHF
TRBV6-1	TRBJ1-4	NA	NA	TGTGCCATGCAGGGACGGGATGAAAAACTGTTTTTT	CAMQGRDEKLFF
TRBV7-2	TRBJ2-7	TRBD1	NA	TGTGCCAGCAGACGTGACAGGGGGCTCTGGTACGAGCAGTACTTC	CASRRDRGLWYEQYF
TRBV5-1	TRBJ2-7	NA	NA	TGCGCCAGCAGCTTTTACGGAACCTACGAGCAGTACTTC	CASSFYGTYEQYF
TRBV30	TRBJ2-1	TRBD2	NA	TGTGCCTGGGGACTAGCGGAGCAGTTCTTC	CAWGLAEQFF
TRBV5-1	TRBJ1-3	NA	NA	TGCGCCAGCAGCTCTGGGACCTCTGGAAACACCATATATTTT	CASSSGTSGNTIYF
TRBV7-2	TRBJ2-7	NA	few	TGTGCCAGCAGCTCTCAACTAGGTAACGAGCAGTACTTC	CASSSQLGNEQYF
TRBV11-3	TRBJ2-2	NA	NA	TGTGCCAGCAGCTTCCCATCCGGGGAGCTGTTTTTT	CASSFPSGELFF
TRBV19	TRBJ1-2	NA	NA	TGTGCCAGTAGTATCGGACTGGGGGACTATGGCTACACCTTC	CASSIGLGDYGYTF
TRBV5-6	TRBJ1-5	NA	NA	TGTGCCAGCAGCTTGGGGGGGTATAGCAATCAGCCCCAGCATTTT	CASSLGGYSNQPQHF
TRBV9	TRBJ2-2	NA	NA	TGTGCCAGCAGCGCCGGGACCATCAACACCGGGGAGCTGTTTTTT	CASSAGTINTGELFF
TRBV18	TRBJ2-5	NA	NA	TGTGCCAGCTCACTGAGACAGACCGAAGAGACCCAGTACTTC	CASSLRQTEETQYF
TRBV4-2	TRBJ1-1	NA	few	TGTGCCAGCAGCCAAGGTCAAGGGGGGAACACTGAAGCTTTCTTT	CASSQGQGGNTEAFF
TRBV30	TRBJ2-2	TRBD2	once	TGTGCCTGGGACCGGGGGGGCACGAACACCGGGGAGCTGTTTTTT	CAWDRGGTNTGELFF
TRBV7-8	TRBJ2-7	TRBD1	many	TGTGCCAGCAGCTTAGCGGATGGGACAGGGACCGAGCAGTACTTC	CASSLADGTGTEQYF
TRBV14	TRBJ1-6	NA	once	TGTGCCAGCAGCCCCAGGTCGAGCTATAATTCACCCCTCCACTTT	CASSPRSSYNSPLHF
TRBV4-2	TRBJ1-5	NA	NA	TGTGCCAGCAGCCAAGAGGCAGACTATAGCAATCAGCCCCAGCATTTT	CASSQEADYSNQPQHF
TRBV27	TRBJ1-5	NA	NA	TGTGCCAGCAGTCCTCCGAAAGAGCGCAATCAGCCCCAGCATTTT	CASSPPKERNQPQHF
TRBV29-1	TRBJ1-2	NA	few	TGCAGCGTTGGGTCACCGAACTATGGCTACACCTTC	CSVGSPNYGYTF